Below, 25 T cell receptor beta chains from the same sample are listed, as sequenced in a study of blood T cell repertoires in COVID-19. Sequencing used immunoSEQ multiplex PCR; TCRdb keeps in-frame clones, though not all of them. This sample carries roughly 430,000 clones, roughly 88% of them seen once, and the ten largest clones take roughly 2%. The specimen sequenced was PBMCs or T cells enriched from blood (not recorded which). These receptors came from a middle-aged woman with acute COVID-19.

The rearrangement joins TRBV19 to TRBJ1-1, with D perhaps matching TRBD1 (5 bases). The germline V gene has CDR1 LNHDA and CDR2 SQIVND (reference sequence). V was clipped by 0 bases and J by 6 bases, with 11 bases between them. The CDR3 covers 14 residues. CDR3 in amino acids: CASSIEGGTPEAFF. In DNA form, the CDR3 reads TGTGCCAGTAGTATAGAGGGGGGTACCCCTGAAGCTTTCTTT. Together with reference TRBV19 and TRBJ1-1, the CDR3 gives the full variable domain: DGGITQSPKYLFRKEGQNVTLSCEQNLNHDAMYWYRQDPGQGLRLIYYSQIVNDFQKGDIAEGYSVSREKKESFPLTVTSAQKNPTAFYLCASSIEGGTPEAFFGQGTRLTVV.

The chain couples TRBV4-2 to TRBJ2-7; 7 bases match TRBD1. The length of the CDR3 is 16 residues. Trimming removed 0 bases from V and 1 base from J; junction bases left unmatched: 6. Germline V gives CDR1 LGHNA, CDR2 YNFKEQ. Written as DNA, the CDR3 is TGTGCCAGCAGCCAAGAATCGACAGGGCTTTCCTACGAGCAGTACTTC. It is translated as CASSQESTGLSYEQYF.

In its sample, this clone was seen once. One end of the junction is discordant with germline, which a read error may explain. J is TRBJ2-7 and V is TRBV4-1; possible D gene TRBD1, 5 bases. The CDR3 is 14 residues long. Germline values: CDR1 MGHRA, CDR2 YSYEKL. The CDR3 loop reads CASSQRQFSNEQYF. Here the CDR3 DNA reads TGCGCCAGCAGCCAAAGACAGTTCTCCAACGAGCAGTACTTC.

This clone was counted a few times. The chain carries TRBV27 and TRBJ2-1; 10 bases are shared with TRBD2. The CDR3 loop spans 15 amino acids. The junction had 5 bases not matched to a gene; V was cut back by 5 bases and J by 4 bases. Germline V CDR1 and CDR2: MNHEY, SMNVEV (reference sequence). For the CDR3, the DNA is TGTGCCAGCAGTCCGACTAGCGGGCGTTACAATGAGCAGTTCTTC. Translation gives CASSPTSGRYNEQFF.

This chain joins TRBV30 and TRBJ1-5; perhaps TRBD1 as D (5 bases). Germline CDR1 reads GTSNPN; CDR2 reads SVGIG (reference sequence). This CDR3 is built from 15 residues. Trimming took off 3 bases at V and 6 bases at J, with 18 bases between the two ends. CDR3 nucleotides: TGTGCCTGGAGACCACCTAAAGGGGAAGGTCAGCCCCAGCATTTT. Translated, it gives CAWRPPKGEGQPQHF.

The rearrangement joins TRBV30 to TRBJ1-1; D is perhaps TRBD1 (5 bases). This CDR3 spans 13 amino acids. Germline-derived CDR1 and CDR2 are GTSNPN and SVGIG (reference sequence). The V gene lost 5 bases and the J gene lost 0 bases, with 10 bases spanning the gap. This CDR3 reads CAWSSGMNTEAFF. The CDR3 DNA reads TGTGCCTGGTCGTCAGGGATGAACACTGAAGCTTTCTTT.

This clone has only a few counts. This chain joins TRBV19 and TRBJ1-2; D is unclear. Trimming pared 3 bases from V and 7 bases from J, leaving 12 bases between. Germline V CDR1 and CDR2: LNHDA, SQIVND (reference sequence). CDR3 size: 13 residues. The CDR3 region has the DNA TGTGCCAGTAGTATGCGGCAGCAATCTGGCTACACCTTC. Its protein is CASSMRQQSGYTF.

The V and J genes are TRBV30 and TRBJ2-1, with TRBD2 identical over 14 bases. Germline-derived CDR1 and CDR2 are GTSNPN and SVGIG (reference sequence). J gave up 15 bases and V 3 bases, and 10 bases lay outside the gene matches. This CDR3 is 14 amino acids long. CDR3 DNA sequence: TGTGCCTGGAGGGAGACTAGCGGGGGGGCCTTTCGGTTCTTC. Its translation: CAWRETSGGAFRFF.

This sequence joins TRBV18 and TRBJ2-1; the match to TRBD2 covers 9 bases. Trimming cost V 0 bases and J 8 bases; bases outside gene matches: 8. The CDR3 loop spans 16 amino acids. From germline, CDR1 is KGHSH and CDR2 LQKENI. CDR3 sequence reads: CASSPPPAGGRDEQFF. Here the CDR3 DNA reads TGTGCCAGCTCACCACCGCCAGCGGGGGGACGGGATGAGCAGTTCTTC.

This clone was seen only a few times. CDR3 region: CATFTGASTEAFF. CDR3 DNA sequence: TGTGCCACCTTTACAGGGGCGAGCACTGAAGCTTTCTTT. The rearrangement joins TRBV10-3 to TRBJ1-1; 7 nucleotides agree with TRBD1. This CDR3 region has 13 residues. V shed 10 bases, J shed 4 bases, and the junction held 9 bases outside the gene matches. Germline loops: CDR1 ENHRY, CDR2 SYGVKD.

V and J are TRBV11-2 and TRBJ2-7, with 7 nucleotides matching TRBD1. V lost 6 bases, J lost 5 bases, and 4 bases stayed unmatched. This CDR3 has 12 residues. The germline gives CDR1 SGHAT, CDR2 FQNNGV. DNA of the CDR3: TGTGCCAGCAGTTATACAGGGGACGAGCAGTACTTC. It specifies CASSYTGDEQYF.

This clone was counted a single time. The CDR3 spells CAASSGGGYNEQFF. In nucleotides, the CDR3 is TGTGCAGCCTCTAGCGGGGGTGGCTACAATGAGCAGTTCTTC. The genes are TRBV13 and TRBJ2-1; 10 positions match TRBD2. Germline values: CDR1 PRHDT, CDR2 FYEKMQ (reference sequence). CDR3 length: 14 residues.

The chain is built from TRBV19 and TRBJ1-1; D is possibly TRBD1 (5 bases). The germline gives CDR1 LNHDA, CDR2 SQIVND (reference sequence). This CDR3 has 12 amino acids. The V gene lost 4 bases and the J gene lost 5 bases, with 8 bases spanning the gap. The CDR3 coding sequence is TGTGCCAGTAGTAAGGGGTGGACTGAAGCTTTCTTT. As protein: CASSKGWTEAFF.

This chain links TRBV5-8 with TRBJ2-1, with D tentatively TRBD1 (6 bases). Trimming took off 4 bases at V and 3 bases at J, with 14 bases between the two ends. From germline, CDR1 is SGHTS and CDR2 YDEGEE. The CDR3 totals 15 residues. The CDR3 loop reads CASSPGTSGYNEQFF. CDR3 nucleotides: TGTGCCAGCAGCCCGGGGACATCGGGCTACAATGAGCAGTTCTTC.

In DNA form, the CDR3 reads TGTGCCAGCAGTATGGACAGGAATAATTCACCCCTCCACTTT. Translating it yields CASSMDRNNSPLHF. The V call is TRBV6-5, the J call TRBJ1-6, with 7 bases matching TRBD1. Germline CDR1 is MNHEY and CDR2 is SVGAGI. Trimming removed 5 bases from V and 5 bases from J; junction bases left unmatched: 3. There are 14 residues in the CDR3.

This clone was counted a few times. V and J are TRBV6-5 and TRBJ1-3; D is unresolved. Germline V gives CDR1 MNHEY, CDR2 SVGAGI. The V gene lost 4 bases and the J gene lost 8 bases, with 15 bases spanning the gap. This CDR3 has 14 residues. CDR3 in DNA: TGTGCCAGCAGTTTAGGGTTCGGCGGGCACACCATATATTTT. Protein product: CASSLGFGGHTIYF.

The chain combines TRBV6-5 with TRBJ1-2; 7 bases are shared with TRBD1. J gave up 2 bases and V 1 base, and 1 base lay outside the gene matches. The CDR3 loop spans 14 amino acids. Germline-derived CDR1 and CDR2 are MNHEY and SVGAGI. CDR3 coding DNA: TGTGCCAGCAGTTACTTACAGGGGAACTATGGCTACACCTTC. It encodes CASSYLQGNYGYTF.

The chain uses TRBV2 and TRBJ1-4, with no clear D. CDR1 is SNHLY and CDR2 is FYNNEI in the germline V gene. Trimming took off 3 bases at V and 7 bases at J, with 9 bases between the two ends. The CDR3 is 13 residues long. CDR3 residues: CASSDPLLEKLFF. CDR3 sequence (DNA): TGTGCCAGCAGTGATCCTTTACTTGAAAAACTGTTTTTT.

The J gene is TRBJ1-1, the V gene TRBV6-5; possible D gene TRBD1, 5 bases. Germline V gene lookup returns CDR1 MNHEY and CDR2 SVGAGI. The V gene lost 2 bases and the J gene lost 4 bases, with 11 bases spanning the gap. There are 14 residues in the CDR3. CDR3 DNA: TGTGCCAGCAGTTACGCCAGGGAGGGCACTGAAGCTTTCTTT. It translates to CASSYAREGTEAFF.

Of note for this clone: Its ends do not fully match the called genes, so a read error is possible. The chain couples TRBV14 to TRBJ1-3; maybe TRBD1 (5 bases). Germline V gene sequence: CDR1 SGHDN, CDR2 FVKESK. The CDR3 is made up of 14 amino acids. The CDR3 sequence: CASSQELTGTTIYF. For the CDR3, the DNA is TGTGCCAGCAGCCAAGAACTAACAGGAACCACCATATATTTT.

The rearrangement joins TRBV29-1 to TRBJ2-7, with D possibly TRBD2 on 6 matching bases. This CDR3 comprises 12 residues. Trimming removed 3 bases at V and 2 bases at J, with 8 bases between. The germline CDR1 and CDR2 sequences are SQVTM and ANQGSEA. For the CDR3, the DNA is TGCAGCGTTGAGCGGGATACCTACGAGCAGTACTTC. Translating it yields CSVERDTYEQYF.

The V gene is TRBV19, the J gene TRBJ1-2; 7 positions match TRBD1. This CDR3 region has 13 residues. Trimming cost V 5 bases and J 4 bases; bases outside gene matches: 4. The germline V gene has CDR1 LNHDA and CDR2 SQIVND (reference sequence). CDR3: CASSFTGAYGYTF. CDR3 DNA sequence: TGTGCCAGTAGTTTTACAGGGGCCTATGGCTACACCTTC.

This clone was counted only a few times. The chain is built from TRBV6-1 and TRBJ1-6; 8 bases agree with TRBD1. Germline-derived CDR1 and CDR2 are MNHNS and SASEGT. V dropped 4 bases and J dropped 2; count of bases not matched to a gene: 4. This CDR3 region has 16 residues. This CDR3 reads CASSGTGLAYNSPLHF. As DNA, the CDR3 is TGTGCCAGCAGTGGGACAGGGCTGGCCTATAATTCACCCCTCCACTTT.

This chain uses TRBV7-9 with TRBJ2-5; D is uncertain. Germline V gene data show CDR1 as SEHNR and CDR2 as FQNEAQ (reference sequence). With 3 bases removed from V and 3 bases from J, the gap between germline ends came to 14 bases. This CDR3 has 15 amino acids. CDR3 nucleotides: TGTGCCAGCAGCTTCTTCACAAGTATGGAAGAGACCCAGTACTTC. Its protein product is CASSFFTSMEETQYF.

The chain uses TRBV18 and TRBJ1-3; TRBD1 is a possible D gene (6 bases). CDR3 length: 15 amino acids. Germline V lookup: CDR1 KGHSH, CDR2 LQKENI. Trimming took 2 bases from V and 4 from J, leaving 12 bases between them. In DNA, the CDR3 is TGTGCCAGCTCACCAAACCCGACAGGAGGAAACACCATATATTTT. It codes for CASSPNPTGGNTIYF.